This T cell receptor beta chain is drawn from a study of cytotoxic CD8 clonotypes in ibrutinib-treated CLL. Overall study context: Fewer than 13 relapsed/refractory, around 14 treatment-naive; around 18 IGHV unmutated.

Remarks on this clone: What it binds is unknown.

CDR3 length: 14 amino acids. V lost 4 bases and J 5 bases, leaving 12 bases between the germline ends. The germline CDR1 and CDR2 sequences are MDHEN and SYDVKM. Libraries were prepared by immunoSEQ multiplex PCR; TCRdb keeps only in-frame clonotypes and omits some of them. Found here are about 300,000 clones, more than 70% of them singletons; the top ten hold about 5%. The study, taken as a whole, reports: Sustained-remission patients were sampled at different times than progressing patients were.

The rearrangement joins TRBV28 to TRBJ1-5; a weak D match, TRBD1 (5 bases). The TCR was taken from a human donor with chronic lymphocytic leukemia. This specimen consisted of PBMCs, obtained at disease progression, from a patient treated with ibrutinib. The chain's CDR3 is CASSSRGFDQPQHF. The DNA for the CDR3 is TGTGCCAGCAGTTCCCGGGGGTTTGATCAGCCCCAGCATTTT.